This entry is about one T cell receptor beta chain. Its antigen has not been determined. Nothing much larger sits one base from this clone, and base qualities are not available. Receptors were amplified or captured by 5' RACE. The second PCR ran for about 7 to 11 cycles and used a J-beta primer mix along with a sample-barcoded 5' primer. A unique molecular identifier was introduced onto each TCR beta cDNA molecule by a template-switch 5' adaptor carrying 12 random nucleotides. Each sample yielded at least 2.5 million CDR3-containing paired-end reads. First-strand cDNA synthesis was performed from all RNA using the Mint cDNA synthesis kit, with priming by a TRBC-specific oligonucleotide. After uracil-DNA glycosylase treatment, a first 18-cycle PCR used universal primers M1SS and BC2_uni_R on all cDNA. On the study's bioinformatics: For normalization, 1 million high-quality reads, each with a distinct molecular identifier, were randomly selected from each sample. Instead of being binned into consensus sequences, reads that shared molecular identifiers were thrown out. MiTCR, set to a Q25 quality threshold and the strictest error-elimination algorithm, was used for CDR3 identification, clonotype clustering and error correction. A nonparametric unseen species model with Euler transformation was used to estimate lower-bound total TCR beta diversity. In-frame beta chains were kept once TCRdb had trimmed the public reads at Q25 with fastp and called clones with MiXCR. Each CDR3 protein gets just one entry, which takes the most common genes and DNA from the rows behind it. The V and J calls were determined by TCRdb, not by the authors. The sample table records around 1,800,000 distinct CDR3 sequences; about two fifths of these occur just once. The ten largest clones add up to roughly 24% of the sample.

V sheds 4 bases and J sheds 5 bases, leaving 12 bases between their ends. From the cysteine through the phenylalanine, the CDR3 covers 14 amino acids. The sequence is cut down to CDR3 DNA, 42 bases in frame from base 1. The donors were under 40 Caucasian individuals from Russia, aged roughly 6 to 90 years, who were systemically healthy. Around 10 milliliters of peripheral blood were collected from each donor into EDTA-treated Vacutainer tubes. Ficoll-Paque density-gradient centrifugation was used to isolate PBMCs, with at least 6.5 million per sample. Total RNA, at least 6 micrograms per sample, was extracted from PBMCs with Trizol reagent. The percentages of naive CD45RAhigh/CD27high T cells were determined by flow cytometry on a PBMC aliquot from every donor. This sample stems from a study of blood T cells in healthy people across ages (dated by TCRdb to the mid-2010s). About the study as a whole: In model experiments, template switching captured roughly one uniquely barcoded TCR beta cDNA molecule for every two T cells. To avoid experimental bias, donors of different ages were distributed randomly across sequencing lanes. The donors were split into four age groups: young (average about 16 years), middle-aged (nearly 40), aged (approximately 60) and long-lived (82). For two donors (one aged 18 to 29 and one aged 80 or older), the study analyzed two additional independent replicas of 1 million unique cDNA reads from the same blood draw. The study measured age-related changes in TCR beta repertoire diversity using deep sequencing normalized with unique cDNA molecular identifiers. What the research found in general, with its limitations: Compared with the aged group, the long-lived group had more naive CD4+ T cells, fewer expanded clones and increased TCR diversity, suggesting age selection. The CMV infection status of donors was not known, potentially confounding age-related changes in expanded clonotypes. Estimates of total diversity from one million sequenced T cells were regarded as lower bounds and underestimates. As age increased, observed TCR beta diversity per million T cells dropped in a roughly linear way, and a significant reduction was already evident by age roughly 36. Bulk unsorted PBMC profiling prevented conclusive comparison of naive and antigen-experienced compartments. A strong correlation was found between observed TCR beta diversity and the percentage of naive T cells measured by flow cytometry.

The TCR originated in a human donor in good health. The rearrangement joined TRBV12-3 or TRBV12-4 to TRBJ2-1; TRBD1 could be the D gene, as 7 bases match. The sequenced sample consisted of blood. The bases are TGTGCCAGCAGTTCAGACAGGGAGGACAATGAGCAGTTCTTC. This translates into CASSSDREDNEQFF.